This T cell receptor (beta chain) was sequenced for a study of PD-1 blockade in classical Hodgkin lymphoma. Whole-study context: Patients were given intravenous nivolumab, 3 mg/kg, every 2 weeks. Study findings and constraints: Complete responders had baseline diversity similar to newly diagnosed patients.

The length of the CDR3 is 18 residues. Trimming left V 3 bases short and J 1 base short, with 21 bases between. Germline V gene data show CDR1 as LNHNV and CDR2 as YYDKDF (reference sequence). Each and every patient relapsed after autologous stem cell transplantation, and patients got differing brentuximab vedotin exposure. Magnetic negative selection of thawed PBMCs was the method by which CD4+ T cells were purified. This clone was recorded only once. Its antigen remains unidentified. Data came from immunoSEQ multiplex PCR; TCRdb stores just in-frame clones and leaves some out. The sample lists roughly 31,000 clones; 65% to 90% were seen once.

The specimen was CD4+ T cells from blood, collected at baseline. The chain employs TRBV15 and TRBJ2-5; TRBD2 might be the D (7 bases). The receptor was derived from a human donor with classical Hodgkin lymphoma. CDR3 bases: TGTGCCACCAGCAGTGCCCCCGTGGGGAGGGGGATCCAAGAGACCCAGTACTTC. Its translation is CATSSAPVGRGIQETQYF.